This TCR beta chain was identified in a study of blood T cell repertoires in COVID-19. The CDR3 has 15 amino acids. V was pared by 7 bases and J by 5 bases, with 10 bases of the junction left unmatched. Germline CDR1 and CDR2: WSHSY and SAAADI. This clone was seen once. Here immunoSEQ multiplex PCR was the method, and the copy in TCRdb shows in-frame clones only, minus some. This sample has 250,000 or so clones; 70% to 90% occur once, and the top ten carry under 2%. The gene calls are TRBV10-2 and TRBJ1-5; 8 nucleotides match TRBD1. The TCR comes from a man under 40 with active or convalescent COVID-19. Specimen: peripheral blood. CDR3 coding DNA: TGCGCCAGCATGCTAGCAGGGGGCGATCATCAGCCCCAGCATTTT. Encoded protein: CASMLAGGDHQPQHF.